This T cell receptor beta chain was observed in a study of beta chain features in type 1 diabetes (dated by TCRdb to 2017 to 2018). With respect to the entire study: Mean age, gender distribution, total cell number and subset yield were not different between patients and healthy donors. Across all samples, 107,917,701 sorted cells were examined, and cell number per subset correlated strongly with RNA yield. The study compared the TCRB repertoires of sorted circulating CD4+ T cell subsets in recently diagnosed type 1 diabetes patients with those in matched healthy donors. Whereas all 30 or so donors provided naive and central memory subsets, regulatory and stem cell-like memory subsets were isolated from just 8 patients and roughly 8 healthy donors.

The paper's findings and limits, for the study overall: Sequencing cDNA rather than genomic DNA could over-represent highly expressing activated cells, although activation and CD3 levels did not differ between groups. Naive, central memory and regulatory TCRB repertoires appeared to be more similar among patients than among healthy donors. HLA sub-analyses involved small numbers of individuals, so any influence of HLA type on TCRB rearrangement remained unresolved. A moderate but significant shortening of TCRB CDR3 length was observed in type 1 diabetes patients in all four CD4+ subsets. PCR may preferentially amplify shorter templates, but because patient and control samples were amplified and corrected together, any resulting skew would affect both groups equally. At VDJ recombination sites, type 1 diabetes patients had fewer insertions and more deleted nucleotides, which implies abnormalities in thymic rearrangement.

A single peripheral blood draw of approximately 110 mL on average was collected from each donor into heparinised tubes. A BD FACSAria II and a panel including CD45RO, CCR7, CD25, CD127, CD95 and CD27 were used to sort naive, central memory, regulatory and stem cell-like memory CD4+ T cells. All sorted populations exceeded 98% purity. PBMCs were separated immediately by Lymphoprep density gradient centrifugation and were stained directly, without being cultured. Samples were stained and sorted in pairs, with one healthy donor and one patient per experiment, so that batch effects were minimized. All of the isolated RNA was reverse transcribed with the High Capacity cDNA Reverse Transcription Kit, so expressed TCRB transcripts were sequenced. Deep immunoSEQ sequencing was performed on naive, central memory and regulatory T cell samples, with an average of about 3.57 million total reads per sample. Sorted cells were lysed in RLT buffer, and RNA was extracted using DNase-treated RNeasy Micro or Mini kits according to cell number. To prevent cross-contamination, each cell subset was processed individually, whereas patient and healthy donor samples were processed jointly. Using the immunoSEQ multiplex PCR, TCRB sequences were amplified from cDNA into 87-bp fragments spanning the CDR3 region. Sequencing of the amplicons was performed on the Illumina HiSeq platform. In the source study's methods: PCR bias was computationally corrected using synthetic template baselines, reads within Hamming distance 2 were collapsed, and singletons that could not be merged were discarded. By aligning reads against IMGT, V, D and J genes, CDR3 length, and insertions or deletions at six rearrangement sites were assigned. Within each subset, clonotype counts were normalized to the number of sorted cells before true diversity and Gini coefficients were calculated with the tcR R package. Repertoire sharing was quantified using the overlap coefficient calculated on TCRB nucleotide sequences. Out-of-frame TCRB sequences from naive cells were analyzed to stand in for the pre-selection repertoire. TCRdb obtained this table from immuneACCESS and retained in-frame rearrangements with V and J assigned. These tables miss some clones; where compared with another copy, unresolved V genes account for less than half of the shortfall, and the remainder is unexplained. Clone size and the V and J calls come from that table; the DNA yielded D and trimming. The sample table lists 640,000 or so clones, over 12% of them with a count of one. In total, the top ten clones hold 0.04% of the sample.

This clone was seen a few times. Which antigen it targets is not known. No clone much larger than this one lies a single base away; base qualities are absent. The CDR3 has 15 amino acids, counting the end cysteine and phenylalanine. Only the CDR3 portion is preserved as DNA: 45 bases, with reading frame beginning at the first base. V is cut back by 5 bases and J by 6 bases, with 10 bases in the junction unmatched. As encoded in the germline V gene, CDR1 is SGHTA while CDR2 is FQGNSA. The clonotype was recovered from a man younger than 30 with type 1 diabetes. The V and J genes are TRBV7-2 and TRBJ2-7, and TRBD2 matches 10 of the central bases. Sequencing was carried out using naive CD4+ T cells from blood. The sample's cell subset or site label is to be understood as: true naive CD4+ T cells. The CDR3 in this case is CASSTFTSGIGEQYF. The nucleotides read TGTGCCAGCAGCACGTTTACTAGCGGGATTGGCGAGCAGTACTTC.